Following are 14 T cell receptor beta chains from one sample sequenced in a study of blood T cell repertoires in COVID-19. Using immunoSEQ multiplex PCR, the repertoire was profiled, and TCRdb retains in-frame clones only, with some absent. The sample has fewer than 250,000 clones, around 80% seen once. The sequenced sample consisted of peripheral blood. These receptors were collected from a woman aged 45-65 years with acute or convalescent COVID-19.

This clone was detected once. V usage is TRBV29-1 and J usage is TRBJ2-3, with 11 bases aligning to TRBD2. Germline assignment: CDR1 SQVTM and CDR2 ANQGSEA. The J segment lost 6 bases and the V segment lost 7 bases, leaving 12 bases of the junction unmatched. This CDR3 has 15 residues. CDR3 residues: CSAKVGLAVRDTQYF. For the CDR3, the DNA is TGCAGCGCCAAAGTGGGACTAGCGGTCCGGGATACGCAGTATTTT.

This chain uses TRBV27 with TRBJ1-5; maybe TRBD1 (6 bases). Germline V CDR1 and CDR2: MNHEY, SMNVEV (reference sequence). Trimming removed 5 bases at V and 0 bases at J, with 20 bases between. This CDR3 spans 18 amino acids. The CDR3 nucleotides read TGTGCCAGCAGTGTAGTCGGGGGGGCGAAATATAGCAATCAGCCCCAGCATTTT. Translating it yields CASSVVGGAKYSNQPQHF.

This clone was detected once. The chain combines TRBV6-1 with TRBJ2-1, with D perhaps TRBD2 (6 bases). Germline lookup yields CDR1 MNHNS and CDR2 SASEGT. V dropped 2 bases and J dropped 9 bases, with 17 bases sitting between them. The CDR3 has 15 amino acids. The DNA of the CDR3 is TGTGCCAGCAGTGAAATCCCGGGACTTGCCGGTGAGCAGTTCTTC. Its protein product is CASSEIPGLAGEQFF.

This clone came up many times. The CDR3 coding sequence is TGTGCCAGCAGCCCTCGGACATCAGGACATGAAAAACTGTTTTTT. This gives the protein CASSPRTSGHEKLFF. The chain carries TRBV5-5 and TRBJ1-4; possible D gene TRBD1, 5 bases. Trimming removed 4 bases at V and 6 bases at J, with 16 bases between. The CDR3 is made up of 15 amino acids. Germline assignment: CDR1 SGHKS and CDR2 YYEKEE (reference sequence).

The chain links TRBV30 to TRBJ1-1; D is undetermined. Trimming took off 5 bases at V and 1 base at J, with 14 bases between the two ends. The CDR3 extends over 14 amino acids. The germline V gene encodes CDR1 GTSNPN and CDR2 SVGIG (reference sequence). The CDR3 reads CAWGHGGKNTEAFF. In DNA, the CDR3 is TGTGCCTGGGGTCATGGAGGGAAGAACACTGAAGCTTTCTTT.

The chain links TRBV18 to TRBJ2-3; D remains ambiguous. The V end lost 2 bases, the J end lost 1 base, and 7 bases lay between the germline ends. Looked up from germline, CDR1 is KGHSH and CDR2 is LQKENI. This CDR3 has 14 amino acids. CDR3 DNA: TGTGCCAGCTCACCAGGCCGGGGCACAGATACGCAGTATTTT. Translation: CASSPGRGTDTQYF.

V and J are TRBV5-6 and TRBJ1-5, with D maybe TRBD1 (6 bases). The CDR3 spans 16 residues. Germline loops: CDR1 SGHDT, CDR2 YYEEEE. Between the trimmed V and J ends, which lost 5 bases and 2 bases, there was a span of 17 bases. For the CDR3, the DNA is TGTGCCAGCAGAATAAAAGGGGGGGGAGGCAATCAGCCCCAGCATTTT. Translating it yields CASRIKGGGGNQPQHF. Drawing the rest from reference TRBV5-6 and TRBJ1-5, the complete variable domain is DAGVTQSPTHLIKTRGQQVTLRCSPKSGHDTVSWYQQALGQGPQFIFQYYEEEERQRGNFPDRFSGHQFPNYSSELNVNALLLGDSALYLCASRIKGGGGNQPQHFGDGTRLSIL.

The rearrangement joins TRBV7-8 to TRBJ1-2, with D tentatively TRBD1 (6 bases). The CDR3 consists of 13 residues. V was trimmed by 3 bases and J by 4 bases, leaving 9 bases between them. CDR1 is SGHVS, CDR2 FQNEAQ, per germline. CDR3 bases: TGTGCCAGCAGCTTGGGACAAAGCTATGGCTACACCTTC. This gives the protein CASSLGQSYGYTF.

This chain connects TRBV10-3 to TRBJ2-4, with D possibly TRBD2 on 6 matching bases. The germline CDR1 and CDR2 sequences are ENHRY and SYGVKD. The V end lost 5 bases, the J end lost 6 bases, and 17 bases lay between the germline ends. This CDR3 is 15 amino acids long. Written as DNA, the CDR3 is TGTGCCATCAGTTCATCTAGCGAGTTAGGAAACATTCAGTACTTC. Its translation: CAISSSSELGNIQYF.

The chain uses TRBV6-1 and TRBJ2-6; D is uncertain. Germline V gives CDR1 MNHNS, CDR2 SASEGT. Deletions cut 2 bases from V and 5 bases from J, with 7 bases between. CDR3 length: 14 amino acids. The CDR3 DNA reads TGTGCCAGCAGTGAAAGCGTTAGGGCCAACGTCCTGACTTTC. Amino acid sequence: CASSESVRANVLTF.

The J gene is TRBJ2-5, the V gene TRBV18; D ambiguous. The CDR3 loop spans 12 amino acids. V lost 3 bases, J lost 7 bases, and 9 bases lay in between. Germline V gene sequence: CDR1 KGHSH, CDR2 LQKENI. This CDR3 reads CASSPPRGTQYF. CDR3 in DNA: TGTGCCAGCTCACCCCCGCGCGGGACCCAGTACTTC.

In nucleotides, the CDR3 is TGTGCCAGCAGTTTGCACAGCAACACTGAAGCTTTCTTT. Translating it yields CASSLHSNTEAFF. V gene TRBV28 combines with J gene TRBJ1-1; D gene ambiguous. The CDR3 contains 13 residues. Germline V gene data show CDR1 as MDHEN and CDR2 as SYDVKM. V was cut by 3 bases and J by 2 bases, with 7 bases left in between.

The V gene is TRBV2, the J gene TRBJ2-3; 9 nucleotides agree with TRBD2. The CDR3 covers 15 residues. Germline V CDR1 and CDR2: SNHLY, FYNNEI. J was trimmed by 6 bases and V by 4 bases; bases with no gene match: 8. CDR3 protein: CASSVRSGRSDTQYF. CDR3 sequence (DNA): TGTGCCAGCAGTGTCCGTAGCGGGAGATCGGATACGCAGTATTTT.

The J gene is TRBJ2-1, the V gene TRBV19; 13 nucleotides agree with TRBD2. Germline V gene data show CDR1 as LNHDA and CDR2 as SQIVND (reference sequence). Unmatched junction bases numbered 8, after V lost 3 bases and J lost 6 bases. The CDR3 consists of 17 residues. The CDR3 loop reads CASSIYALAGGPNEQFF. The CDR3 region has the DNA TGTGCCAGTAGTATCTACGCACTAGCGGGAGGGCCCAATGAGCAGTTCTTC.